This T cell receptor (beta chain) was obtained from a study of radiotherapy plus CTLA-4 blockade in lung cancer. Treatment of patients with chemo-refractory metastatic non-small-cell lung cancer consisted of focal radiation plus CTLA-4 blockade with ipilimumab. Germline V gene lookup returns CDR1 MNHEY and CDR2 SVGAGI. This CDR3 is built from 14 residues. The V gene lost 2 bases and the J gene lost 4 bases, with 11 bases spanning the gap. Sequencing was performed with immunoSEQ multiplex PCR; in TCRdb, only in-frame clones are kept and a portion is missing. The repertoire consists of 60,000 or so clones, with around 80% occurring once and the leading ten covering about 4%.

Sequencing was performed on peripheral blood, taken from a patient treated with radiotherapy plus ipilimumab. This chain links TRBV6-5 with TRBJ1-2; D ambiguous. This receptor was identified in a human donor with non-small cell lung cancer who had a partial response to radiotherapy plus ipilimumab. CDR3 loop: CASSYAGSLYGYTF. The CDR3 region has the DNA TGTGCCAGCAGTTACGCAGGCAGTCTCTATGGCTACACCTTC.